This TCR beta chain originates from a study of PD-L1 blockade in urothelial cancer. At the level of the study: Patients arrived having already received 0 to 3 prior chemotherapy regimens. Among blood samples, the median T cell count was some 140,000.

Time point defined: pretreatment peripheral blood. The sample holds one count of this clone. Spike-ins of synthetic TCR analog templates went into each PCR. Repertoires were generated with immunoSEQ multiplex PCR, while TCRdb's copy carries only in-frame clones and drops some. Altogether fewer than 60,000 clones are present, 85% to 90% being singletons, with the ten largest covering around 16%. The trim removed 0 bases at V and 6 bases at J, leaving 0 bases unmatched. CDR1 is SGDLS and CDR2 is YYNGEE in the germline V gene. This CDR3 is 14 amino acids long. This TCR derives from a man between 70 and 80 years old with urothelial cancer. This rearrangement joins TRBV9 to TRBJ2-4; 10 bases line up with TRBD1. The sample was PBMCs, taken around atezolizumab (anti-PD-L1) treatment. CDR3 nucleotide sequence: TGTGCCAGCAGCGTAGGGGACAGGGGAAACATTCAGTACTTC. Translating gives CASSVGDRGNIQYF.